This note documents a single T cell receptor (beta chain) sequence. The record originates from a study of blood T cell repertoires in COVID-19. Study summary: There were acute and convalescent COVID-19 samples, and they came from the United States, Italy and Spain. PBMCs, B-cell-depleted T cells, or T cells provided the cDNA or gDNA that made up the material.

CDR1 LGHNA and CDR2 YSLEER come from the germline V gene. This CDR3 spans 19 amino acids. The V gene lost 0 bases and the J gene lost 4 bases, with 21 bases spanning the gap. Seattle's cohort entered during active infection and was followed longitudinally. In the authors' methods: Amplification from reference gene primers served as the basis for estimated nucleated cell counts. Libraries were prepared by immunoSEQ multiplex PCR; TCRdb keeps only in-frame clonotypes and omits some of them. The DNA was the basis for D and trimming; V, J and clone size are from that table. The profile shows about 230,000 clones, about nine tenths of them singletons.

Sequenced material: peripheral blood. The receptor comes from a man aged 50-60 years with COVID-19, enrolled during active disease. The J gene is TRBJ1-4, the V gene TRBV4-3; D call uncertain. This CDR3 reads CASSQDVIRRQKDNEKLFF. Here the CDR3 DNA reads TGCGCCAGCAGCCAAGACGTCATCCGTAGACAAAAGGATAATGAAAAACTGTTTTTT.